A selection of T cell receptor beta chains follows, all from one sample in a study of blood T cell repertoires in COVID-19. Generated by immunoSEQ multiplex PCR, the TCRdb table keeps only in-frame clones and is missing some. The table lists about 100,000 clones, over 65% of them singletons, with around 1.9% in the top ten. What was sequenced was peripheral blood. These receptors were taken from a woman in her thirties or forties with acute or convalescent COVID-19. Both conserved end residues are part of each CDR3. D genes are given only for firm matches. Clone size, where shown, is once, few, many, or a class for clones that have expanded.

size: .; J: TRBJ2-7; V: TRBV6-5; D: TRBD1; DNA: TGTGCCAGCAGCTACTCCCGGACAGGGGGTTACGAGCAGTACTTC; CDR3: CASSYSRTGGYEQYF
size: .; J: TRBJ2-1; V: TRBV5-4; D: TRBD2; DNA: TGTGCCAGCAGCTCCAATAGCGGGGGGGTGCAGTTCTTC; CDR3: CASSSNSGGVQFF
size: .; J: TRBJ1-6; V: TRBV6-5; D: .; DNA: TGTGCCAGCAGCGGGGTAAGGAATTCACCCCTCCACTTT; CDR3: CASSGVRNSPLHF
size: .; J: TRBJ1-5; V: TRBV5-1; D: TRBD1; DNA: TGCGCCAGCAGTCTCGACAGGGGAGGCAATCAGCCCCAGCATTTT; CDR3: CASSLDRGGNQPQHF
size: few; J: TRBJ1-2; V: TRBV29-1; D: .; DNA: TGCAGCGTGTCACAGGGACCATCGAGCTATGGCTACACCTTC; CDR3: CSVSQGPSSYGYTF
size: .; J: TRBJ1-4; V: TRBV24-1; D: TRBD1; DNA: TGTGCCACCAGTGAGCTTTCCGGGACAGGGACGGAAAAACTGTTTTTT; CDR3: CATSELSGTGTEKLFF
size: .; J: TRBJ2-5; V: TRBV27; D: TRBD1; DNA: TGTGCCAGCAGCCACAGGGGCCAAGAGACCCAGTACTTC; CDR3: CASSHRGQETQYF
size: .; J: TRBJ1-6; V: TRBV7-8; D: .; DNA: TGTGCCAGCAGCCGAAAATCCTACAGCTCCTATAATTCACCCCTCCACTTT; CDR3: CASSRKSYSSYNSPLHF
size: .; J: TRBJ2-5; V: TRBV14; D: TRBD2; DNA: TGTGCCAGCAGCCAACTAGCGGGCCCAGAGACCCAGTACTTC; CDR3: CASSQLAGPETQYF
size: .; J: TRBJ2-3; V: TRBV28; D: .; DNA: TGTGCCAGCAGCAAGACAGGCTCTTGGACAGATACGCAGTATTTT; CDR3: CASSKTGSWTDTQYF
size: .; J: TRBJ2-1; V: TRBV6-5; D: TRBD1; DNA: TGTGCCAGCAGTTACTCGACAGGGGAAAATTCAAGGGTCGTCTTC; CDR3: CASSYSTGENSRVVF
size: .; J: TRBJ2-5; V: TRBV28; D: .; DNA: TGTGCCACCATAGTGGGGGCGATGGGGACCCAGTACTTC; CDR3: CATIVGAMGTQYF
size: .; J: TRBJ2-1; V: TRBV27; D: TRBD2; DNA: TGTGCCAGCAGTTCAAAACCGGGACTAGCGGGTTTTAATGAGCAGTTCTTC; CDR3: CASSSKPGLAGFNEQFF
size: .; J: TRBJ1-6; V: TRBV6-6; D: .; DNA: TGTGCCAGCACCCTTCAGGGTTTGGATAATTCACCCCTCCACTTT; CDR3: CASTLQGLDNSPLHF
size: .; J: TRBJ1-5; V: TRBV7-2; D: TRBD1; DNA: TGTGCCAGCAGCTGGCGCGGGGACAGGGAAGCACCCCAGCATTTT; CDR3: CASSWRGDREAPQHF
size: .; J: TRBJ2-3; V: TRBV28; D: .; DNA: TGTGCCAGCAGACTCTCCGCTTTGGGGATCGGGAAAACAGATACGCAGTATTTT; CDR3: CASRLSALGIGKTDTQYF
size: .; J: TRBJ1-1; V: TRBV23-1; D: .; DNA: TGCGCCAGCAGTCAATCGCGGGCGAAGAACACTGAAGCTTTCTTT; CDR3: CASSQSRAKNTEAFF
size: .; J: TRBJ2-7; V: TRBV11-3; D: .; DNA: TGTGCCAGCAGCATGGGGAGCTCCTACGAGCAGTACTTC; CDR3: CASSMGSSYEQYF
size: .; J: TRBJ1-5; V: TRBV19; D: TRBD1; DNA: TGTGCCAGTGCCGGGACAGCGGATCAGCCCCAGCATTTT; CDR3: CASAGTADQPQHF
size: once; J: TRBJ2-3; V: TRBV6-5; D: .; DNA: TGTGCCAGCAGTTACTCGACAGGCACAGATACGCAGTATTTT; CDR3: CASSYSTGTDTQYF
size: .; J: TRBJ2-1; V: TRBV3-1/TRBV3-2; D: .; DNA: TGTGCCAGCCAAAGAACGGGGGAGCAGTTCTTC; CDR3: CASQRTGEQFF
size: .; J: TRBJ1-5; V: TRBV10-2; D: .; DNA: TGCGCCAGCAGTGGAGGCCGGGAGCTGCCCCAGCATTTT; CDR3: CASSGGRELPQHF
size: .; J: TRBJ2-3; V: TRBV5-1; D: TRBD2; DNA: TGCGCCAGCAGTTCAGCCCCTAGCGGGGTCCCGGATACGCAGTATTTT; CDR3: CASSSAPSGVPDTQYF
size: .; J: TRBJ2-5; V: TRBV6-5; D: TRBD1; DNA: TGTGCCAGCAGCCCGACAGGGGCGGAGACCCAGTACTTC; CDR3: CASSPTGAETQYF
size: .; J: TRBJ1-3; V: TRBV27; D: .; DNA: TGTGCCAGCAGTTCCCAGGGTCCTGGAAACACCATATATTTT; CDR3: CASSSQGPGNTIYF
size: .; J: TRBJ2-7; V: TRBV5-4; D: TRBD1; DNA: TGTGCCAGCAGCATTGGGGACAGGGTTTACGAGCAGTACTTC; CDR3: CASSIGDRVYEQYF
size: .; J: TRBJ2-5; V: TRBV5-4; D: TRBD2; DNA: TGTGCCAGCAGCTCTGGACTAGCGGGGGGGCGGGATGAGACCCAGTACTTC; CDR3: CASSSGLAGGRDETQYF
size: .; J: TRBJ1-2; V: TRBV27; D: .; DNA: TGTGCCAGCAGTTTCCGTAGGGGTACTCCCTATGGCTACACCTTC; CDR3: CASSFRRGTPYGYTF
size: once; J: TRBJ1-4; V: TRBV27; D: TRBD1; DNA: TGTGCCAGCAGTCTGACAGGGAAGAGTGAAAAACTGTTTTTT; CDR3: CASSLTGKSEKLFF
size: once; J: TRBJ2-3; V: TRBV4-3; D: .; DNA: TGCGCCAGCAGCCAAGATCATTCCACCCCCGGGACGCAGTATTTT; CDR3: CASSQDHSTPGTQYF
size: .; J: TRBJ1-5; V: TRBV6-8; D: TRBD1; DNA: TGTGCCAGCAGTTCTGCCTGGGATGTCCCGGGACAGGGGCGAAACAATCAGCCCCAGCATTTT; CDR3: CASSSAWDVPGQGRNNQPQHF
size: once; J: TRBJ2-7; V: TRBV5-4; D: .; DNA: TGTGCCAGCAGCTCGGACAGTGGCGCGAACGAGCAGTACTTC; CDR3: CASSSDSGANEQYF
size: .; J: TRBJ2-3; V: TRBV6-5; D: .; DNA: TGTGCCAGCAGTTACTCTAGATACGGGACAGATACGCAGTATTTT; CDR3: CASSYSRYGTDTQYF
size: .; J: TRBJ2-5; V: TRBV7-3; D: TRBD1; DNA: TGTGCCAGCAACCCGGACAGGGGAAAGACCCAGTACTTC; CDR3: CASNPDRGKTQYF
size: once; J: TRBJ1-2; V: TRBV28; D: .; DNA: TGTGCCAGCCTTTTGGTAGACTATGGCTACACCTTC; CDR3: CASLLVDYGYTF
size: .; J: TRBJ2-7; V: TRBV28; D: TRBD1; DNA: TGTGCCAGCAGTTTTAAGGGACAGGCCTACGAGCAGTACTTC; CDR3: CASSFKGQAYEQYF
size: .; J: TRBJ2-5; V: TRBV24-1; D: TRBD1; DNA: TGTGCCACCAGTGATTTTACGACAGGGGGAGAGACCCAGTACTTC; CDR3: CATSDFTTGGETQYF
size: few; J: TRBJ1-1; V: TRBV28; D: .; DNA: TGTGCCAGCAGTTCGGTGGGGGGCACTGAAGCTTTCTTT; CDR3: CASSSVGGTEAFF
size: .; J: TRBJ1-1; V: TRBV7-9; D: TRBD1; DNA: TGTGCCAGCAGCGACCCCCGGACAGGGGACACTGAAGCTTTCTTT; CDR3: CASSDPRTGDTEAFF
size: .; J: TRBJ1-2; V: TRBV3-1/TRBV3-2; D: .; DNA: TGTGCCAGCAGCCAAGGCAGGGATAGTGGCTACACCTTC; CDR3: CASSQGRDSGYTF
size: .; J: TRBJ2-1; V: TRBV30; D: .; DNA: TGTGCCTGGACACGAGTTAGCTCCTACAATGAGCAGTTCTTC; CDR3: CAWTRVSSYNEQFF
size: .; J: TRBJ1-1; V: TRBV12-3/TRBV12-4; D: TRBD1; DNA: TGTGCCAGCAGACCCGGACAGGCTCATGAAGCTTTCTTT; CDR3: CASRPGQAHEAFF
size: .; J: TRBJ1-5; V: TRBV7-2; D: .; DNA: TGTGCCAGCAGCTTAAGACAGGAGCAGCCCCAGCATTTT; CDR3: CASSLRQEQPQHF
size: .; J: TRBJ2-1; V: TRBV12-1; D: .; DNA: TGTGCCAGCAAAGAATCCGCCGGGACTACTAATGAGCAGTTCTTC; CDR3: CASKESAGTTNEQFF
size: .; J: TRBJ2-7; V: TRBV14; D: TRBD1; DNA: TGTGCCAGCAGCCAAGGCTGGACAGGATCTTACGAGCAGTACTTC; CDR3: CASSQGWTGSYEQYF
size: few; J: TRBJ2-2; V: TRBV5-4; D: TRBD1; DNA: TGTGCCAGCAGCCCGCCACCCGGGACAGAGGGAACCGGGGAGCTGTTTTTT; CDR3: CASSPPPGTEGTGELFF
size: .; J: TRBJ2-2; V: TRBV18; D: .; DNA: TGTGCCAGCTCATACAGCTCTGGGAACACCGGGGAGCTGTTTTTT; CDR3: CASSYSSGNTGELFF
size: .; J: TRBJ2-6; V: TRBV6-2/TRBV6-3; D: .; DNA: TGTGCCAGCAGTCAAACAGGGTTAGGGGCCAACGTCCTGACTTTC; CDR3: CASSQTGLGANVLTF
size: .; J: TRBJ1-1; V: TRBV10-3; D: TRBD1; DNA: TGTGCCATCAGTAACAGGGGGCCCGGCACTGAAGCTTTCTTT; CDR3: CAISNRGPGTEAFF
size: .; J: TRBJ2-7; V: TRBV19; D: TRBD1; DNA: TGTGCCAGCGCTAGACAGGGGAGCGAGCAGTACTTC; CDR3: CASARQGSEQYF
size: .; J: TRBJ2-7; V: TRBV7-9; D: TRBD1; DNA: TGTGCCAGCAGCTTACAAGACAGGGGGCTAAAGTCGGGGCAGTACTTC; CDR3: CASSLQDRGLKSGQYF
size: .; J: TRBJ1-1; V: TRBV7-9; D: .; DNA: TGTGCCAGCAGCTTAGGCAGACAGGCCACTTTGAACACTGAAGCTTTCTTT; CDR3: CASSLGRQATLNTEAFF
size: .; J: TRBJ1-1; V: TRBV28; D: .; DNA: TGTGCCAGCAGTAGACAGGCTAGAACTGAAGCTTTCTTT; CDR3: CASSRQARTEAFF
size: once; J: TRBJ2-5; V: TRBV5-1; D: TRBD2; DNA: TGCGCCAGCAGCTTGGTGCCTAGCGGGGGAGGAGAGACCCAGTACTTC; CDR3: CASSLVPSGGGETQYF
size: once; J: TRBJ1-1; V: TRBV11-2; D: .; DNA: TGTGCCAGCAGCTTAGAATCGGGGTCTGAAGCTTTCTTT; CDR3: CASSLESGSEAFF
size: .; J: TRBJ2-5; V: TRBV11-2; D: TRBD1; DNA: TGTGCCAGCAGCATGGACAGGGGGCAAGAGACCCAGTACTTC; CDR3: CASSMDRGQETQYF